The clone carrying this T cell receptor (beta chain) was recorded a few times. Its antigen is undetermined. The data were obtained in a study of cytomegalovirus exposure and HLA in healthy donors. Study-wide results and limits: The study listed 150 to 200 cytomegalovirus-associated TCR beta chains. Links to common viral pathogens appeared, in a later analysis, for several of the most significant clusters.

With 60 Vbeta and 13 Jbeta primers, the PCR was carried out. Using immunoSEQ multiplex PCR, the repertoire was profiled, and TCRdb retains in-frame clones only, with some absent. The sample holds over 75,000 clones, approximately 9% seen once. The CDR3 totals 16 residues. Trimming removed 2 bases from V and 1 base from J, with 12 bases in between. The germline CDR1 and CDR2 sequences are SNHLY and FYNNEI. The TCR sequence derives from a man aged 50-59 years in good health and CMV-seropositive. The sample taken for sequencing was PBMCs. This chain joins TRBV2 and TRBJ1-5; weak D call: TRBD1 (6 bases). The CDR3 DNA reads as TGTGCCAGCAGTGAACAGTGGGACAACAGCAATCAGCCCCAGCATTTT. This encodes CASSEQWDNSNQPQHF.